This T cell receptor (beta chain) was recovered during a study of coeliac disease (dated by TCRdb to 2022 to 2024). A note on the overall study: Coeliac patients were classed as newly diagnosed active disease, refractory coeliac disease type I, or disease controlled by a gluten-free diet. High-resolution HLA typing was unavailable, so biased TRBV7-2 usage was queried as a proof of principle. Next-generation sequencing of rearranged TRB and TRG CDR3 regions was applied to small intestinal lymphocyte fractions from coeliac and non-coeliac patients. The study set out to describe the TR repertoires of small intestinal T cells in active coeliac disease, refractory type I coeliac disease, and coeliac disease treated with a gluten-free diet. Of the 30 or so patients in the full study, 22 had coeliac disease confirmed by serology and 8 were controls with non-small intestinal disorders. Samples from 27 subjects were successfully TRB sequenced, and these included 20 to 25 paired samples of bulk unsorted intraepithelial and lamina propria cells. Study-level results and caveats: TRB and TRG repertoires of active coeliac intraepithelial and lamina propria samples showed lower clonality than controls, suggesting recruitment of diverse T cells. TRB repertoires were found to be largely private, with most amino acid sequences unique to one sample, and no significant difference in V-gene usage was found between disease groups. Published gliadin-specific TRB sequences turned up in about 45% of the 18 coeliac lamina propria samples, compared with only 1 of 6 controls. High-purity fractions were not obtained when intraepithelial cells were separated from lamina propria cells, so cross-contamination between compartments was possible. The approach was considered by the authors to be unsuitable for unbiased detection of gliadin-specific T cells, as gliadin-specific T cells are scarce and rarely shared between patients.

The method was the immunoSEQ multiplex PCR assay. The TR loci were subjected to amplification by multiplexed PCR, for which V gene segments served as targets of the forward primers and J gene segments as targets of the reverse primers. Amplified CDR3 regions were sequenced on the Illumina HiSeq System. From the authors' description of their analysis: Closely related reads were merged by a nearest-neighbour algorithm to remove PCR and sequencing errors and to collapse the data into unique sequences. Two measures summarised the repertoires: clonality, and T cell density, defined as TR molecules per amount of genomic DNA input. CDR3 amino acid sequences present in at least 80% of unsorted samples were defined as public TRs, and these public TRs were then tested for differential abundance between coeliac and control samples. Each lamina propria sample was queried against a list of over 200 published gliadin-specific TRB sequences. Kruskal-Wallis tests followed by Dunn post-tests were used to test for differences in clonality and density between disease groups. The table was pulled from immuneACCESS by TCRdb, which kept in-frame rearrangements only. Such tables lose some clones; where checked, under half of the loss comes from unresolved V genes, and the rest has no known cause. D and trimming come from the DNA, and the V and J calls and clone size come from that table. The sample yields thousands of clones; 60% to 80% were counted once. The ten largest clones represent around 21% of the sample.

Regarding this clone: Its specific antigen is unknown. No base qualities exist here, and no much larger clone lies one base off it.

The CDR3 runs 16 residues from the cysteine to the phenylalanine. Here the CDR3 DNA is all that survives: 48 bases in frame from base 1. Sequences SEHNR (CDR1) and FQNEAQ (CDR2) are obtained from the germline V gene (reference sequence). V is pruned by 3 bases and J by 1 base, leaving 6 bases of the junction without a gene match. Aliquots of approximately 490,000 cells were frozen in DMSO/FBS in liquid nitrogen, and one aliquot per fraction was used for sequencing. All 30 patients in the study underwent endoscopy and small intestinal biopsy. To release lamina propria cells, the biopsy tissue left over after intraepithelial cell isolation was digested with collagenase. Genomic DNA was extracted from frozen unsorted cell fractions with the Qiagen DNeasy blood extraction kit.

Specimen: lymphocytes from the gut lamina propria. The cell subset or site label, as the study defines it: lamina propria cell (LPC) fraction of small intestinal biopsy. In this chain, TRBV7-9 is recombined with TRBJ2-3, with 8 middle bases fitting TRBD1. This sequence was found in a man in his sixties with celiac disease on a gluten-free diet. The CDR3 has the sequence CASSFPGGVGTDTQYF. The bases read TGTGCCAGCAGCTTTCCAGGGGGCGTCGGCACAGATACGCAGTATTTT. The variable domain in full, with residues beyond the CDR3 obtained from the reference TRBV7-9 and TRBJ2-3 genes, is DTGVSQNPRHKITKRGQNVTFRCDPISEHNRLYWYRQTLGQGPEFLTYFQNEAQLEKSRLLSDRFSAERPKGSFSTLEIQRTEQGDSAMYLCASSFPGGVGTDTQYFGPGTRLTVL.